This T cell receptor (beta chain) was captured by sequencing in a study of cytomegalovirus exposure and HLA in healthy donors. This clone was picked up a small number of times. Its antigen is not identified. Primers: 60 Vbeta forward and 13 Jbeta reverse. The repertoire was sequenced with immunoSEQ multiplex PCR; TCRdb's copy has only in-frame clones and lacks some. The data contain some 110,000 clones, approximately 80% of them singletons. Regarding the study as a whole: TCR beta chains associated with HLA were, in a later analysis, more clonally expanded than equally common others.

Germline CDR1 reads SGHNT; CDR2 reads YENEEA. The CDR3 spans 16 residues. Trimming cost V 3 bases and J 5 bases, with 17 bases left between them. Sequences were obtained from PBMCs. The rearrangement links TRBV11-3 to TRBJ2-1; possibly TRBD1 for D (5 bases). The origin of this receptor is a middle-aged woman in good health and CMV-seronegative. The DNA for the CDR3 is TGTGCCAGCAGCTTCGGACAACACGGACGGAACAATGAGCAGTTCTTC. It is translated as CASSFGQHGRNNEQFF.